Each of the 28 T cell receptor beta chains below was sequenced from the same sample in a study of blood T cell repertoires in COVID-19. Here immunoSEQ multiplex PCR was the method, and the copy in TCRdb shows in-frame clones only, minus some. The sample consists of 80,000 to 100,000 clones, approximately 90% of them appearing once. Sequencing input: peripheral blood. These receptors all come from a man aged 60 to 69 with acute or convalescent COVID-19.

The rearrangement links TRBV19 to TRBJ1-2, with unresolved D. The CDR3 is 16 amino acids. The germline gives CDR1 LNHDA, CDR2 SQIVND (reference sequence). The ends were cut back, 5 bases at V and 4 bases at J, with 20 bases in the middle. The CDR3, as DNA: TGTGCCAGTAGTCCCCCCGGCCCGGGTGGAGTCTATGGCTACACCTTC. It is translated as CASSPPGPGGVYGYTF.

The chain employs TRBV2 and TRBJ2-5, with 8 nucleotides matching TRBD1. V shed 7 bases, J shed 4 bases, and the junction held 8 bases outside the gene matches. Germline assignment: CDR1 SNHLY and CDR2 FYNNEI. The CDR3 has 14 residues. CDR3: CASTRRDRSETQYF. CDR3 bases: TGTGCCAGCACCCGACGGGACAGGTCAGAGACCCAGTACTTC.

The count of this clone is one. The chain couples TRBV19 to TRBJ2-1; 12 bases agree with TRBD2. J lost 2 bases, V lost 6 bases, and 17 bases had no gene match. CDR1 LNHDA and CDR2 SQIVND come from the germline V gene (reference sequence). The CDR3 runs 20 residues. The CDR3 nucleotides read TGTGCCAGTAGCTCAATCGGGCTAGCGGGGGGGCAATTGGCCTACAATGAGCAGTTCTTC. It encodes CASSSIGLAGGQLAYNEQFF.

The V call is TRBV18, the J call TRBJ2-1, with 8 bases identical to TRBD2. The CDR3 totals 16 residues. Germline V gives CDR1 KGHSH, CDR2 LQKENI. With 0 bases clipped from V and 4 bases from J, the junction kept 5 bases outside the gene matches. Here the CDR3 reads CASSPPSGGAYNEQFF. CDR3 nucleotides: TGTGCCAGCTCACCACCGAGCGGGGGCGCTTACAATGAGCAGTTCTTC.

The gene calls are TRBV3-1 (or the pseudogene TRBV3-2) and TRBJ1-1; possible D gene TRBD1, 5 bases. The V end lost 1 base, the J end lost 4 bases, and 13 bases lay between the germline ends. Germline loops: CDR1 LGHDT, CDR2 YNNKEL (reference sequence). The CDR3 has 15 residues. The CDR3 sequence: CASSQGRGVGTEAFF. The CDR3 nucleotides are TGTGCCAGCAGCCAAGGGAGGGGAGTAGGCACTGAAGCTTTCTTT.

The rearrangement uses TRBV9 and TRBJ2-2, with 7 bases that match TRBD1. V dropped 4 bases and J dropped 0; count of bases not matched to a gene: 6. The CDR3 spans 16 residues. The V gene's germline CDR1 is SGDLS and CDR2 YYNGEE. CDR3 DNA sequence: TGTGCCAGCAGCCCGGCGACAGGGACGAACACCGGGGAGCTGTTTTTT. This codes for CASSPATGTNTGELFF. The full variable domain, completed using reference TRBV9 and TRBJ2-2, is DSGVTQTPKHLITATGQRVTLRCSPRSGDLSVYWYQQSLDQGLQFLIQYYNGEERAKGNILERFSAQQFPDLHSELNLSSLELGDSALYFCASSPATGTNTGELFFGEGSRLTVL.

Written as DNA, the CDR3 is TGTGCCTGGAGTGTAAGACTATCAGGGGCAGATACGCAGTATTTT. It encodes CAWSVRLSGADTQYF. This rearrangement joins TRBV30 to TRBJ2-3, with D tentatively TRBD1 (6 bases). Germline CDR1 reads GTSNPN; CDR2 reads SVGIG (reference sequence). The CDR3 is 15 amino acids. Trimming took off 0 bases at V and 4 bases at J, with 14 bases between the two ends.

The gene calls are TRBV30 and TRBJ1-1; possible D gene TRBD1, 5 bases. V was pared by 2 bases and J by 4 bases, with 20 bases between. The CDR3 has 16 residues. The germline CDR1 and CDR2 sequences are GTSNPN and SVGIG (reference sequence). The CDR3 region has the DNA TGTGCCTGGAGTCAGCTCTTTAGGGGTATGAGCACTGAAGCTTTCTTT. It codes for CAWSQLFRGMSTEAFF. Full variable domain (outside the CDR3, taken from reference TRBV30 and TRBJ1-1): SQTIHQWPATLVQPVGSPLSLECTVEGTSNPNLYWYRQAAGRGLQLLFYSVGIGQISSEVPQNLSASRPQDRQFILSSKKLLLSDSGFYLCAWSQLFRGMSTEAFFGQGTRLTVV.

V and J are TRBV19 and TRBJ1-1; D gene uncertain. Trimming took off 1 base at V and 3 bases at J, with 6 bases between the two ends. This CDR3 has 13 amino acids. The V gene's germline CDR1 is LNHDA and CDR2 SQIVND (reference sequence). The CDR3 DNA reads TGTGCCAGTAGTATAGTGAGAGACACTGAAGCTTTCTTT. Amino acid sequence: CASSIVRDTEAFF.

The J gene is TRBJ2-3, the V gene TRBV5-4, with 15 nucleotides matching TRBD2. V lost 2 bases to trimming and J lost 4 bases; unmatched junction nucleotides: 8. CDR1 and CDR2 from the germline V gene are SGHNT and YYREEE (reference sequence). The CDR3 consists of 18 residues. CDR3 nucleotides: TGTGCCAGCAGCTTTTGGACTAGCGGGGGGGCCTGGGCAGATACGCAGTATTTT. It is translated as CASSFWTSGGAWADTQYF.

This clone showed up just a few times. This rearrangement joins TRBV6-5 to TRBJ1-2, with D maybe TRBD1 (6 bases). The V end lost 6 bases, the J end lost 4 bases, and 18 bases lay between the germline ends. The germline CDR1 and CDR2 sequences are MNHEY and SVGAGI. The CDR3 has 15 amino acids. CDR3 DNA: TGTGCCAGCAGCTCCCTAACAACAGGGACCTATGGCTACACCTTC. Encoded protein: CASSSLTTGTYGYTF.

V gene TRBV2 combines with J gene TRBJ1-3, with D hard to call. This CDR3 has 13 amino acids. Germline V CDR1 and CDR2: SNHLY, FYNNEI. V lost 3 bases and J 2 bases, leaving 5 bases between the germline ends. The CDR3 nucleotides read TGTGCCAGCAGTGATCCGGCTGGAAACACCATATATTTT. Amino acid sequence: CASSDPAGNTIYF.

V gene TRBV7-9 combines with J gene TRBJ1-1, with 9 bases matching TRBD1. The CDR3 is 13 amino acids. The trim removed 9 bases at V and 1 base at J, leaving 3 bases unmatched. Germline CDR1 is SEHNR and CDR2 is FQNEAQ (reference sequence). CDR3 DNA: TGTGCCAGTCGGGACAGGGAGAACACTGAAGCTTTCTTT. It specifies CASRDRENTEAFF.

The CDR3 nucleotides are TGTGCCAGCAGCTTAGCCTTCGGGACAGGGTACGAGCAGTACTTC. Translated, it gives CASSLAFGTGYEQYF. The gene calls are TRBV7-2 and TRBJ2-7; 9 bases align to TRBD1. Germline assignment: CDR1 SGHTA and CDR2 FQGNSA. V dropped 0 bases and J dropped 4; count of bases not matched to a gene: 4. The CDR3 spans 15 residues.

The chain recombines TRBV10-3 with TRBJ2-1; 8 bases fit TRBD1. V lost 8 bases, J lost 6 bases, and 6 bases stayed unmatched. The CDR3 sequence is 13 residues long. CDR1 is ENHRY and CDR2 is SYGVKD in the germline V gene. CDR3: CAISRTGSNEQFF. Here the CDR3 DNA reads TGTGCCATCTCACGGACAGGGTCCAATGAGCAGTTCTTC.

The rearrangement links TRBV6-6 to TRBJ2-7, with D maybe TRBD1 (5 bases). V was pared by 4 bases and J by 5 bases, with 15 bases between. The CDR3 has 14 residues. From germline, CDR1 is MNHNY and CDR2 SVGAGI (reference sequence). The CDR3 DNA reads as TGTGCCAGCAGTTCCTCGGGTAGGGGCCACGAGCAGTACGTC. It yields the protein CASSSSGRGHEQYV.

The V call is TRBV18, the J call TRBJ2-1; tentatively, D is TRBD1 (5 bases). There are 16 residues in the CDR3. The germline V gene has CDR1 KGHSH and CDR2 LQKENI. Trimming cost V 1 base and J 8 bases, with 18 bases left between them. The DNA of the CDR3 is TGTGCCAGCTCACCACAAGGGGCAGGGAATGTCGATGAGCAGTTCTTC. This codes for CASSPQGAGNVDEQFF. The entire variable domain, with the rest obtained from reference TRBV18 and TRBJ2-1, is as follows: NAGVMQNPRHLVRRRGQEARLRCSPMKGHSHVYWYRQLPEEGLKFMVYLQKENIIDESGMPKERFSAEFPKEGPSILRIQQVVRGDSAAYFCASSPQGAGNVDEQFFGPGTRLTVL.

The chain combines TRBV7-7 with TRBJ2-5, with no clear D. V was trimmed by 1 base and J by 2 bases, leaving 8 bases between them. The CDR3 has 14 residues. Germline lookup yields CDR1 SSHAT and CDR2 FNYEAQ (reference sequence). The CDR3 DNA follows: TGTGCCAGCAGCTTAGTTCCCGGGCAAGAGACCCAGTACTTC. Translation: CASSLVPGQETQYF.

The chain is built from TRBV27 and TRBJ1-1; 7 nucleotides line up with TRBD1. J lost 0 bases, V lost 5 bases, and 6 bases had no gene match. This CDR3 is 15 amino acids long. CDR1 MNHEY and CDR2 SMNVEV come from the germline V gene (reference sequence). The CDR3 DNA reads TGTGCCAGCAGTCAGGACAGGTTTGTGAACACTGAAGCTTTCTTT. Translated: CASSQDRFVNTEAFF.

The chain's CDR3 is CASSLGGTAYNEQFF. CDR3 bases: TGTGCCAGCAGCTTGGGCGGGACAGCCTACAATGAGCAGTTCTTC. The chain recombines TRBV11-3 with TRBJ2-1; D may be TRBD1 (7 bases). The V gene lost 3 bases and the J gene lost 2 bases, with 11 bases spanning the gap. This CDR3 spans 15 amino acids. Germline assignment: CDR1 SGHNT and CDR2 YENEEA.

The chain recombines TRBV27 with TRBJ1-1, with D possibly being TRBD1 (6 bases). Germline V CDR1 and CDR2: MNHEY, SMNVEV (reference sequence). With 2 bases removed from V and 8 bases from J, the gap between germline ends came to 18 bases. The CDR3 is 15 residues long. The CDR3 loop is CASSLGGYRDPEAFF. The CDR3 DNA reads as TGTGCCAGCAGTTTAGGAGGATACAGGGACCCCGAAGCTTTCTTT.

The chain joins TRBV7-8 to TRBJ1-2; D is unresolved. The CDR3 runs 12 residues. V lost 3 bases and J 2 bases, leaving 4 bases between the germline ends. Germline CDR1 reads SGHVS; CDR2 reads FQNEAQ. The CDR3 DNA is TGTGCCAGCAGCTTTCTGAACTATGGCTACACCTTC. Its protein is CASSFLNYGYTF.

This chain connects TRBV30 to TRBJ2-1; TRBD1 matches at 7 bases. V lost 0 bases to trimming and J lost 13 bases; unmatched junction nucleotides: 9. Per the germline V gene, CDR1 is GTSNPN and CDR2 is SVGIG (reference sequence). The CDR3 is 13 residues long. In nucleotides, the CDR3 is TGTGCCTGGAGTGTCCCTCGAGGGGGCGGACAGTTCTTC. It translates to CAWSVPRGGGQFF.

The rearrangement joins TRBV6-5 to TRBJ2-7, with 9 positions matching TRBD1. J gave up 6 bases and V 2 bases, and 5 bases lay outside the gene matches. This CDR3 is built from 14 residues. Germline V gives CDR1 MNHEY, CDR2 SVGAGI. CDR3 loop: CASSYPGQGTEQYF. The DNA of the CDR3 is TGTGCCAGCAGTTACCCGGGACAGGGTACCGAGCAGTACTTC.

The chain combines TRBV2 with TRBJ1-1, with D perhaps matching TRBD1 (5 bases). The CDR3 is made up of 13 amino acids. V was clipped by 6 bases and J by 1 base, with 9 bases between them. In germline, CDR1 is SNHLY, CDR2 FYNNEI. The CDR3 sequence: CASRTDRNTEAFF. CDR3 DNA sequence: TGTGCCAGCAGGACCGACAGGAACACTGAAGCTTTCTTT.

The DNA for the CDR3 is TGTGCCAGCAGCTTATTCCAGGGAAGCGGGCGAAACACCATATATTTT. Protein: CASSLFQGSGRNTIYF. The chain carries TRBV5-6 and TRBJ1-3, with D maybe TRBD1 (5 bases). The CDR3 extends over 16 amino acids. Germline V lookup: CDR1 SGHDT, CDR2 YYEEEE. Trimming took off 2 bases at V and 5 bases at J, with 17 bases between the two ends.

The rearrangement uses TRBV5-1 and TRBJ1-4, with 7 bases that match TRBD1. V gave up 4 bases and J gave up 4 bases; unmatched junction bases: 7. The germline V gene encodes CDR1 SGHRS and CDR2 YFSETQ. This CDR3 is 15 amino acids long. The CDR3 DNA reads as TGCGCCAGCAGCCCACCGACAGGGAGTAATGAAAAACTGTTTTTT. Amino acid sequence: CASSPPTGSNEKLFF.

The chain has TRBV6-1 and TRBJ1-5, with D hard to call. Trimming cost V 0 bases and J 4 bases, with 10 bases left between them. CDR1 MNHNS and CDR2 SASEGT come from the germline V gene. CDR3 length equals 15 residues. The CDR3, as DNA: TGTGCCAGCAGTGAAGCAGGTCCCAGGAATCAGCCCCAGCATTTT. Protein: CASSEAGPRNQPQHF.